Listed here is a single T cell receptor beta chain. Sequenced by immunoSEQ multiplex PCR; TCRdb stores in-frame clones only, minus some. The table lists around 170,000 clones, 70% to 90% of them singletons. V was shortened by 0 bases and J by 5 bases, with 14 bases between the two germline ends. The CDR3 has 15 amino acids. CDR1 and CDR2 (germline): SGHNT, YYREEE (reference sequence). The sample originates from a study of control samples from healthy donors and cancer patients. This sequence joins TRBV5-4 and TRBJ2-5; a weak D match, TRBD1 (5 bases). The material sequenced was blood. The clonotype comes from a woman aged 25 to 39 in good health. As DNA, the CDR3 is TGTGCCAGCAGCTTGGATAACAAGGGGCGGGAGACCCAGTACTTC. Translated: CASSLDNKGRETQYF.